The T cell receptor beta chain described here comes from a study of blood T cell repertoires in COVID-19. Study at large: Samples representing acute and convalescent COVID-19 were sourced from the United States, Italy and Spain. PBMCs, B-cell-depleted T cells, or T cells provided the cDNA or gDNA that made up the material.

V gave up 6 bases and J gave up 9 bases, with 18 bases separating them. CDR3 length equals 14 residues. CDR1 and CDR2 (germline): KGHSH, LQKENI. Source study methods: Amplification from reference gene primers served as the basis for estimated nucleated cell counts. Clones were sequenced by immunoSEQ multiplex PCR, and TCRdb holds only the in-frame ones, with some missing. The V and J calls and clone size come from that table; D and trimming were worked out from the DNA. The repertoire holds some 170,000 clones, about nine tenths seen once, with around 1.4% in the top ten. The source of this sequence is a woman aged 45-65 years with acute or convalescent COVID-19. Material: peripheral blood. The chain couples TRBV18 to TRBJ1-5; D unclear. The CDR3 bases are TGTGCCAGCTCCCCCGAGCGATCCCGGCGGCCCCAGCATTTT. Its protein is CASSPERSRRPQHF.